This TCR beta chain was observed in a study of control samples from healthy donors and cancer patients. The CDR3 has 16 amino acids. Germline assignment: CDR1 MDHEN and CDR2 SYDVKM. The ends were cut back, 4 bases at V and 1 base at J, with 11 bases in the middle. Here immunoSEQ multiplex PCR was the method, and the copy in TCRdb shows in-frame clones only, minus some. Seen here are 50,000 or so clones, 85% to 95% observed once, and the top ten hold 23%. The chain employs TRBV28 and TRBJ2-6; unclear D gene. Material for sequencing was PBMCs. The TCR comes from a woman aged 45-59 years with head and neck cancer. Here the CDR3 DNA reads TGTGCCAGCAGTTCCCCCGGTCTGTCTGGGGCCAACGTCCTGACTTTC. This codes for CASSSPGLSGANVLTF.